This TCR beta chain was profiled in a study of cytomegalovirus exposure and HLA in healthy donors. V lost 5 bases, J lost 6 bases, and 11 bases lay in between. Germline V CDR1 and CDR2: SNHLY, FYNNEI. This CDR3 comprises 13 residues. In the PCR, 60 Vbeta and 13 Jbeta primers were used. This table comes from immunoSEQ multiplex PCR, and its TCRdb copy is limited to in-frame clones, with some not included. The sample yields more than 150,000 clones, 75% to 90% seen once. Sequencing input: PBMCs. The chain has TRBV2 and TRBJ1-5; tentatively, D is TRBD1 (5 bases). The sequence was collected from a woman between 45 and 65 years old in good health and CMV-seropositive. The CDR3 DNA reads TGTGCCAGCAGTCGGGGGGTGAGTCAGCCCCAGCATTTT. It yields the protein CASSRGVSQPQHF.